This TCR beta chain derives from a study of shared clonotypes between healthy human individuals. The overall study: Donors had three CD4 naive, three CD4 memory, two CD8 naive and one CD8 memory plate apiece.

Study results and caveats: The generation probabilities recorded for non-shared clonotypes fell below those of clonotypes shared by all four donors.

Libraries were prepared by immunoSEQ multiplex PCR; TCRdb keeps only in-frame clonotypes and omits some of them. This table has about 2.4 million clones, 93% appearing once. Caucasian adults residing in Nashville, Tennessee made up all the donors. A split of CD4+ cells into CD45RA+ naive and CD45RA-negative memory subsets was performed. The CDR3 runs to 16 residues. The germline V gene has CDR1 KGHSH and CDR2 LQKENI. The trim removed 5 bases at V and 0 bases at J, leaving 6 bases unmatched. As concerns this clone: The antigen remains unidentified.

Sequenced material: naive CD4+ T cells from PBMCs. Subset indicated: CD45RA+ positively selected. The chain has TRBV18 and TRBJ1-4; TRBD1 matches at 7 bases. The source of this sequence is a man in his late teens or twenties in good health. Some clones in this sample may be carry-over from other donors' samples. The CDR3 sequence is CASSKTGPATNEKLFF. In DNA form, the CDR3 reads TGTGCCAGCTCAAAGACAGGGCCTGCAACTAATGAAAAACTGTTTTTT.